This T cell receptor beta chain was captured in a study of shared clonotypes between healthy human individuals (dated by TCRdb to 2020 to 2022). At the level of the whole study: The cohort comprised two women and a few men aged 18 to 49 years. Between about 0.8 and 8.9 billion PBMCs per donor were obtained by leukapheresis. For each donor, CD4 naive and CD4 memory were each run on three plates, CD8 naive on two plates, and CD8 memory on one plate. The study deeply sequenced blood TCR repertoires of about 5 healthy adults to estimate repertoire size and the extent of clonotype sharing between individuals. To increase sequencing depth and limit assay-specific biases, different laboratories used diverse techniques to prepare libraries and sequence TCR repertoires.

CD8 naive samples were obtained by positive selection for CCR7 among CD45RO-negative cells, yielding a CD45RA+CCR7+ population from which TemRA cells were excluded. Healthy HIV-negative adults with no recently reported acute infections or vaccinations were included as donors. All donors were Caucasian adults living in Nashville, Tennessee, USA. Blood was collected by leukapheresis, and PBMCs were isolated by Ficoll-Histopaque density gradient centrifugation and then cryopreserved in liquid nitrogen vapor phase. Purity and quantity of every magnetically sorted T cell population were checked by analytical flow cytometry. From each sorted fraction, genomic DNA was isolated and quantified by UV absorbance on a Nanodrop 2000c. Using the deep immunoSEQ assay, multiplex PCR amplified TCR CDR3 regions from genomic DNA. For each cell subset, the extracted genomic DNA was distributed evenly across all wells of several immunoSEQ 96-well plates, and each plate served as one replicate. For sorted subsets, each replicate PCR was loaded with approximately 200 ng genomic DNA, equivalent to 25,000 to 35,000 T cell genomes. Purified libraries were measured with a Qubit 3.0 fluorometer, size-checked on a Bioanalyzer 2100, and measured again with the KAPA Library Quantification kit. Each immunoSEQ 96-well plate was sequenced on its own single-read 150-cycle Illumina NextSeq 550 flow cell. Per the original workflow: The immunoSEQ output contained only junctional sequences without quality scores, so filtering could not match that applied to full-length reads. To assign V/J genes and CDR3, sequences were annotated using PyIR, a Python wrapper for IgBLAST v1.9, with IMGT germline references. Reads were filtered out if the reads had weak V/J assignments (E-value above 1e-6), no CDR3, stop codons, out-of-frame junctions, or ambiguous translated residues. V3J clonotypes were defined by identical inferred V gene, J gene, and CDR3 amino acid sequence. Percentage overlap between repertoires was computed as shared unique clonotypes divided by the size of the smaller repertoire. Repertoire richness was assessed with RTK rarefaction, the Chao1 estimator, and Recon v2.1 estimates of unobserved clonotypes. Generation probabilities for all TCRbeta clonotypes obtained by the gDNA method from a handful of donors were computed using OLGA. The clones in this table, taken by TCRdb from immuneACCESS, are in-frame only. Not every clone is retained; where verified, under half of the shortfall comes from an unresolved V gene, and the cause of the rest is unknown. D and trimming come from the DNA, and the V and J calls and clone size come from that table. The sample table records roughly 2 million clones; about 95% of these occur just once. The top ten clonotypes cover about 1.1% of the sample.

What the study reported, not specific to this receptor: About 5% of naive CD4, 3.5% of naive CD8, 2% to 2.5% of memory CD4, and more than 0.35% of memory CD8 clonotypes were shared across a few donors. Sampling was limited to blood, and TCR repertoires in tissue likely differ from TCR repertoires in blood. Naive subsets generally had larger estimated clonotype richness than memory subsets did. Compared with non-shared clonotypes, clonotypes shared by all four sorted-subset donors had higher generation probabilities. Based on pairwise subsampling, the degree of clonotype sharing among donors was expected to be affected by sequencing depth. Because the study included a small number of donors, the genetic and exposure-history diversity represented was limited. Rarefaction of sorted-subset datasets indicated incomplete sequencing despite the large sequencing depth.

Note on this clone: Its antigen is not yet known. No quality values exist for individual bases; no much larger clone is one base distant.

The germline V gene provides CDR1 SQVTM and CDR2 ANQGSEA. The CDR3, cysteine through phenylalanine, is 14 amino acids long. Only CDR3 DNA is held: 42 bases, read in frame from base 1. V lost 6 bases and J lost 4 bases, and the count of bases not matched to a germline gene is 10. This TCR was sampled from a man in his late teens or twenties in good health. The source material was naive CD8+ T cells sorted from blood. The cell subset or site label, as the study defines it: CD45RA+CCR7+. The V gene is TRBV29-1 and the J gene is TRBJ2-7, with 9 middle bases fitting TRBD1. The DNA reads as follows: TGCAGCGTCTTCAAGACAGGGGGTGGATACGAGCAGTACTTC. This sequence encodes CSVFKTGGGYEQYF.